This entry lists 27 T cell receptor beta chains sequenced from one sample in a study of blood T cell repertoires in COVID-19. Method: immunoSEQ multiplex PCR; TCRdb's copy keeps in-frame clones and lacks some. The sample contains 200,000 or so clones, 83% of which appear only once. Sequencing used PBMCs or T cells enriched from blood (not recorded which). These TCRs come from a woman aged 45 to 65 who had been exposed to COVID-19.

The chain recombines TRBV11-2 with TRBJ1-6, with D perhaps matching TRBD1 (6 bases). CDR1 is SGHAT, CDR2 FQNNGV, per germline. Trimming took off 6 bases at V and 10 bases at J, with 10 bases between the two ends. The CDR3 is 12 amino acids. This chain's CDR3 is CASSTGYSPLHF. The CDR3 nucleotides read TGTGCCAGCAGTACAGGGTACTCACCCCTCCACTTT.

The chain recombines TRBV10-3 with TRBJ1-3; 7 nucleotides match TRBD1. V gave up 0 bases and J gave up 4 bases; unmatched junction bases: 6. This CDR3 is built from 16 residues. Germline V gene sequence: CDR1 ENHRY, CDR2 SYGVKD. The CDR3 spells CAISESGVTGGNTIYF. The CDR3 region has the DNA TGTGCCATCAGTGAGTCCGGGGTGACAGGGGGAAACACCATATATTTT.

The chain recombines TRBV10-3 with TRBJ1-2; D possibly corresponds to TRBD1 (6 bases). Germline CDR1 and CDR2: ENHRY and SYGVKD. Trimming stripped 6 bases from V and 3 bases from J, with 11 bases between. This CDR3 comprises 13 residues. The CDR3 sequence is CAIRERTDYGYTF. CDR3 nucleotide sequence: TGTGCCATCAGGGAGAGGACAGACTATGGCTACACCTTC.

This clone was observed a single time. The CDR3 nucleotides are TGTGCCAGCAGCGTAGTCCCTGGCAGCGGGGGGTTAGGGTTAGTCTCCTACAATGAGCAGTTCTTC. As protein: CASSVVPGSGGLGLVSYNEQFF. The genes are TRBV9 and TRBJ2-1; 9 nucleotides match TRBD2. V lost 0 bases to trimming and J lost 0 bases; unmatched junction nucleotides: 19. The germline V gene has CDR1 SGDLS and CDR2 YYNGEE. This CDR3 region has 22 residues. Combining the CDR3 with reference TRBV9 and TRBJ2-1 gives the whole variable domain DSGVTQTPKHLITATGQRVTLRCSPRSGDLSVYWYQQSLDQGLQFLIQYYNGEERAKGNILERFSAQQFPDLHSELNLSSLELGDSALYFCASSVVPGSGGLGLVSYNEQFFGPGTRLTVL.

The genes are TRBV28 and TRBJ1-1; a possible D gene is TRBD1 (6 bases). The CDR3 runs 13 residues. Germline-derived CDR1 and CDR2 are MDHEN and SYDVKM. The CDR3 sequence is CAASQGRATEAFF. CDR3 DNA: TGTGCTGCTTCACAGGGCCGGGCCACTGAAGCTTTCTTT.

The chain employs TRBV3-1 (or the pseudogene TRBV3-2) and TRBJ1-4; 12 bases fit TRBD1. Unmatched junction bases numbered 5, after V lost 2 bases and J lost 4 bases. Germline loops: CDR1 LGHDT, CDR2 YNNKEL (reference sequence). CDR3 length: 17 amino acids. This CDR3 is CASSQLGTGGYNEKLFF. The CDR3 DNA follows: TGTGCCAGCAGCCAACTGGGGACAGGGGGCTATAATGAAAAACTGTTTTTT.

The chain employs TRBV20-1 and TRBJ1-1, with no clear D. Germline values: CDR1 DFQATT, CDR2 SNEGSKA (reference sequence). The CDR3 is made up of 11 amino acids. V lost 3 bases and J 11 bases, leaving 13 bases between the germline ends. The DNA of the CDR3 is TGCAGTGCTAGGGACGCGGGTTATGCTTTCTTT. This translates into CSARDAGYAFF.

The chain employs TRBV19 and TRBJ2-1; 7 nucleotides align to TRBD1. The CDR3 has 17 amino acids. CDR1 and CDR2 from the germline V gene are LNHDA and SQIVND (reference sequence). V gave up 0 bases and J gave up 7 bases; unmatched junction bases: 12. The chain's CDR3 is CASSIDRDRPLRNEQFF. As DNA, the CDR3 is TGTGCCAGTAGTATAGATAGGGACAGACCCCTTAGGAATGAGCAGTTCTTC.

The chain is built from TRBV11-2 and TRBJ1-6, with D tentatively TRBD1 (6 bases). This CDR3 region has 15 residues. Germline loops: CDR1 SGHAT, CDR2 FQNNGV. V was clipped by 3 bases and J by 7 bases, with 13 bases between them. The CDR3 here is CASSFKSGVNSPLHF. CDR3 bases: TGTGCCAGCAGCTTCAAGTCAGGGGTCAATTCACCCCTCCACTTT.

J is TRBJ2-6 and V is TRBV6-1; D not resolved. Trimming pared 0 bases from V and 0 bases from J, leaving 9 bases between. From germline, CDR1 is MNHNS and CDR2 SASEGT. The CDR3 has 17 amino acids. The CDR3 DNA reads TGTGCCAGCAGTGAAGCATCCGTGAGCTCTGGGGCCAACGTCCTGACTTTC. Protein: CASSEASVSSGANVLTF.

The chain employs TRBV11-2 and TRBJ1-5; 9 positions agree with TRBD1. The CDR3 extends over 15 amino acids. The germline CDR1 and CDR2 sequences are SGHAT and FQNNGV. V was clipped by 5 bases and J by 4 bases; unmatched bases: 6. CDR3 DNA: TGTGCCAGCAGCCCGGGGACAGGGAGGAATCAGCCCCAGCATTTT. Encoded protein: CASSPGTGRNQPQHF.

The CDR3 protein is CASSQIAGSGGAVGQYF. Written as DNA, the CDR3 is TGTGCCAGCAGCCAAATCGCTGGGAGCGGGGGGGCCGTCGGGCAGTATTTT. The gene calls are TRBV4-2 and TRBJ2-3, with 10 bases matching TRBD2. Germline V lookup: CDR1 LGHNA, CDR2 YNFKEQ. The CDR3 is made up of 17 amino acids. Trimming removed 2 bases from V and 11 bases from J; junction bases left unmatched: 16.

The CDR3 DNA sequence: TGTGCCAGCAGCTTAGCAAGACAGGGACTTTCATCTGGGGCCAACGTCCTGACTTTC. This translates into CASSLARQGLSSGANVLTF. V gene TRBV7-2 combines with J gene TRBJ2-6; TRBD1 might be the D (7 bases). V lost 0 bases and J lost 1, with 16 bases in between. The CDR3 spans 19 residues. Germline V lookup: CDR1 SGHTA, CDR2 FQGNSA.

The rearrangement joins TRBV24-1 to TRBJ1-5; no definite D call. From germline, CDR1 is KGHDR and CDR2 SFDVKD. Trimming stripped 7 bases from V and 0 bases from J, with 9 bases between. The CDR3 spans 14 residues. In DNA form, the CDR3 reads TGTGCCACCAGAAAACAGAATAGCAATCAGCCCCAGCATTTT. This sequence encodes CATRKQNSNQPQHF.

This clone was seen a handful of times. V and J are TRBV28 and TRBJ1-1, with D possibly TRBD1 on 5 matching bases. CDR1 and CDR2 from the germline V gene are MDHEN and SYDVKM. The CDR3 is made up of 15 amino acids. Between the trimmed V and J ends, which lost 6 bases and 4 bases, there was a span of 18 bases. CDR3 in amino acids: CASSRSGTQGTEAFF. DNA for the CDR3: TGTGCCAGCAGCAGATCCGGGACTCAGGGCACTGAAGCTTTCTTT.

This clone showed up just a few times. The chain links TRBV4-3 to TRBJ1-4; D remains unclear. This CDR3 comprises 16 residues. CDR1 LGHNA and CDR2 YSLEER come from the germline V gene. V lost 0 bases and J lost 3, with 11 bases in between. The CDR3 bases are TGCGCCAGCAGCCAAGACGTTCCCGGGGCTAATGAAAAACTGTTTTTT. It specifies CASSQDVPGANEKLFF.

This rearrangement joins TRBV7-8 to TRBJ1-5; D is unclear. Germline V gene data show CDR1 as SGHVS and CDR2 as FQNEAQ. V was pared by 4 bases and J by 7 bases, with 14 bases between. This CDR3 comprises 14 residues. The DNA for the CDR3 is TGTGCCAGCAGCTCACGATTCGGTTCGCAGCCCCAGCATTTT. Its protein is CASSSRFGSQPQHF. Together with reference TRBV7-8 and TRBJ1-5, the CDR3 gives the full variable domain: GAGVSQSPRYKVAKRGQDVALRCDPISGHVSLFWYQQALGQGPEFLTYFQNEAQLDKSGLPSDRFFAERPEGSVSTLKIQRTQQEDSAVYLCASSSRFGSQPQHFGDGTRLSIL.

The J gene is TRBJ1-1, the V gene TRBV30; D gene uncertain. V lost 3 bases and J lost 6, with 17 bases in between. The V gene's germline CDR1 is GTSNPN and CDR2 SVGIG (reference sequence). CDR3 length equals 14 residues. CDR3 nucleotide sequence: TGTGCCTGGAGCGGTCGACCCCGGAGCGCTGAAGCTTTCTTT. Translated, it gives CAWSGRPRSAEAFF. Together with reference TRBV30 and TRBJ1-1, the CDR3 gives the full variable domain: SQTIHQWPATLVQPVGSPLSLECTVEGTSNPNLYWYRQAAGRGLQLLFYSVGIGQISSEVPQNLSASRPQDRQFILSSKKLLLSDSGFYLCAWSGRPRSAEAFFGQGTRLTVV.

The chain uses TRBV11-2 and TRBJ1-1; D gene ambiguous. Germline assignment: CDR1 SGHAT and CDR2 FQNNGV. V was cut by 7 bases and J by 8 bases, with 14 bases left in between. The CDR3 extends over 12 amino acids. CDR3 nucleotide sequence: TGTGCCAGCACCTCTGGCCAGAACGAAGCTTTCTTT. Protein product: CASTSGQNEAFF.

Concerning this clone itself: The same CDR3 arises from other DNA sequences in this sample as well. V gene TRBV12-3 or TRBV12-4 combines with J gene TRBJ1-2, with TRBD1 as a possible D gene (6 bases). The CDR3 totals 12 residues. V shed 1 base and J shed 8 bases, with 8 bases lying between them. The chain's CDR3 is CASSLGGGGYTF. The CDR3 coding sequence is TGTGCCAGCAGTTTAGGAGGGGGAGGCTACACCTTC.

V usage is TRBV18 and J usage is TRBJ1-6; the D is unclear. Germline V gene lookup returns CDR1 KGHSH and CDR2 LQKENI. Deletions cut 4 bases from V and 4 bases from J, with 11 bases between. This CDR3 is 15 amino acids long. Written as DNA, the CDR3 is TGTGCCAGCTCACTTGGACGGACTTATAATTCACCCCTCCACTTT. Translating gives CASSLGRTYNSPLHF.

CDR3 residues: CASSFGHNQPQHF. For the CDR3, the DNA is TGTGCCAGCAGTTTCGGACACAATCAGCCCCAGCATTTT. The genes are TRBV12-3 or TRBV12-4 and TRBJ1-5; perhaps TRBD1 as D (5 bases). V lost 3 bases and J lost 3, with 6 bases in between. The CDR3 has 13 residues.

In this sample, this clone turned up many times. V usage is TRBV24-1 and J usage is TRBJ1-2, with 8 bases lining up with TRBD1. This CDR3 is built from 12 residues. V shed 6 bases, J shed 8 bases, and the junction held 4 bases outside the gene matches. CDR1 KGHDR and CDR2 SFDVKD come from the germline V gene. The CDR3 nucleotides read TGTGCCACCAGTAGGACAGGGACGGGCTACACCTTC. Translated: CATSRTGTGYTF.

The V gene is TRBV7-9, the J gene TRBJ1-2; weak D call: TRBD1 (6 bases). The germline V gene encodes CDR1 SEHNR and CDR2 FQNEAQ (reference sequence). The CDR3 loop spans 13 amino acids. The V end was cut by 4 bases, the J end by 6 bases, with 12 bases between. CDR3 bases: TGTGCCAGCAGCTCAAGGACAGCTGATGGCTACACCTTC. Translation: CASSSRTADGYTF. Looking up the rest from reference TRBV7-9 and TRBJ1-2 gives the full variable domain: DTGVSQNPRHKITKRGQNVTFRCDPISEHNRLYWYRQTLGQGPEFLTYFQNEAQLEKSRLLSDRFSAERPKGSFSTLEIQRTEQGDSAMYLCASSSRTADGYTFGSGTRLTVV.

This sequence joins TRBV19 and TRBJ1-2, with D uncertain. Germline V lookup: CDR1 LNHDA, CDR2 SQIVND (reference sequence). The V end lost 3 bases, the J end lost 2 bases, and 10 bases lay between the germline ends. The CDR3 is 14 residues long. The CDR3 sequence: CASSIQNSNYGYTF. CDR3 bases: TGTGCCAGTAGTATTCAGAACAGCAACTATGGCTACACCTTC.

In this sample, this clone turned up once. This chain's CDR3 is CASSPRASGGSTGELFF. In nucleotides, the CDR3 is TGTGCCAGCTCACCGCGTGCTAGCGGGGGGTCCACCGGGGAGCTGTTTTTT. The chain joins TRBV18 to TRBJ2-2; 11 bases align to TRBD2. The CDR3 is 17 residues long. The germline V gene has CDR1 KGHSH and CDR2 LQKENI. The trim removed 3 bases at V and 4 bases at J, leaving 7 bases unmatched.

This chain uses TRBV6-2 or TRBV6-3 with TRBJ2-3, with 7 bases that match TRBD1. The V segment lost 3 bases and the J segment 5 bases; nucleotides outside the gene matches: 8. The CDR3 sequence is 15 residues long. The germline CDR1 and CDR2 sequences are MNHEY and SVGEGT. The CDR3 DNA is TGTGCCAGCAGTTATCTGGGGGCAGGGGGAGATACGCAGTATTTT. Its translation: CASSYLGAGGDTQYF.